What follows is one TCR beta chain and its context. This clone was picked up a small number of times. Its antigen is unknown. Per-nucleotide qualities are absent, and no much larger clonotype sits a single base away. The data belong to a study of control samples from healthy donors and cancer patients (dated by TCRdb to the early 2020s). Libraries were made using the immunoSEQ multiplex PCR assay. TCRdb holds this immuneACCESS table with in-frame rearrangements only. Some clones are missing; in checked studies, unresolved V genes explain under half, and the rest has no known cause. The sample contains roughly 200,000 clones, about 93% of them found a single time. The ten top clones hold 1.4% to 1.5% of the sample. The sequence derives from a man younger than 35 in good health. Sequenced material: blood.

CDR3 reads: CASGLQTISTDTQYF. Read as DNA, the sequence is TGTGCTAGTGGTTTGCAAACTATCAGCACAGATACGCAGTATTTT. Recombination joined TRBV12-5 with TRBJ2-3, with an unclear D gene assignment. The CDR3 starts with the cysteine, ends with the phenylalanine, and has 15 residues. Kept here is only the CDR3 DNA, which spans 45 bases and is read in frame from base 1. A distance of 9 bases separates the germline ends of V and J, which lose 2 bases and 0 bases respectively. Taken from the germline V gene, the CDR1 and CDR2 loops are LGHNT and FRNRAP.